This T cell receptor beta chain appears in the sequencing data of a study of HIV-infected children after antiretroviral therapy interruption (dated by TCRdb to between 2019 and 2020). In terms of the full investigation: Eight children were included: four on planned treatment interruption and four on continuous treatment, all with CD4+ count above 500 and viral load below 50 copies/ml. A median age of roughly 9.6 years was recorded in the interruption group, and a median age of roughly 8 years was recorded in the continuous treatment group. Recorded exposure to EBV and CMV was present in most of the participating children. Interruption-arm samples came from week 0, week 12, end of interruption (week 24 or 48), and about 3 years after study end. For the continuous-treatment arm, samples from the corresponding weeks 0, 48 and 150 were analyzed. TCR repertoires were compared between children on planned treatment interruption and children on continuous antiretroviral treatment, alongside thymic output measurements. Overall study results and their limits: An increase in the naive CD4+ Gini coefficient was observed by the end of treatment interruption, suggesting clonal expansion, and a return to baseline was observed by 3 years. The small number of patients is a limitation of the study, so the data should be interpreted with caution. The sorted CD45RA+ naive cells might contain minor non-naive CD45RA+ populations, such as EMRA or stem memory cells. In naive CD4+ repertoires of PTI patients, reduced CDR3 sharing between time points was observed after interruption began, whereas many sequences were found to be shared between end of interruption and 3 years later.

Comment on this clonotype: What this receptor recognizes is not known. The record has no base qualities; no much larger clone is one base away.

Library preparation employed 3' RACE. TCR libraries were built from RNA using a 3' RACE protocol with unique molecular identifiers to correct PCR amplification bias. As many as 12 amplicon libraries were pooled and then sequenced on an Illumina MiSeq using v2 2x250 paired-end chemistry. The study's processing was this. Decombinator was used to process the reads, assigning V and J genes and CDR3 and applying barcode-based correction of errors and PCR bias. Before the Gini coefficient was calculated with the R ineq package, repertoires were subsampled to the same depth. Three approaches were used to assess CDR3 similarity: GLIPH, Hamming distance and a shared triplet metric. TCRdb reanalyzed the raw reads on its own, using fastp at Q25 for trimming and MiXCR for clone calling, and kept in-frame beta chains. Entries that share a CDR3 protein sequence are merged under the most common genes and DNA. What appears here as the V and J calls and clone size reflects TCRdb's work, not the paper's. This sample gives around 50,000 distinct CDR3 sequences in total; roughly 4.5% of them show up just once. 0.7% of the sample comes from the top ten.

Spanning cysteine to phenylalanine, the CDR3 consists of 14 amino acids. Here the CDR3 DNA is all that survives: 42 bases in frame from base 1. The germline V gene provides CDR1 SGHRS and CDR2 YFSETQ. Trimming takes 0 bases from V and 2 bases from J, and the germline ends sit 8 bases apart. The sample's treatment or condition label, in plain terms: PENTA 11 planned treatment interruption arm or continuous ART arm. Children from the United Kingdom aged 2 to 15 years who had been given at least three-drug ART for at least 24 weeks were enrolled as participants. The study required cryopreserved PBMCs containing at least 5 million viable cells, and a few candidate patients were excluded because of low viable PBMC yield. Naive CD4+ CD45RA+ CD45RO- T cells were FACS-sorted from thawed PBMCs on a FACSAria III cell sorter. The sorted cells were fixed, and RNA was then extracted with the RNeasy FFPE kit and afterward with the RNeasy Micro kit.

This TCR was sampled from a pool of human donors with HIV. Material: CD45RA+ CD4+ T cells from PBMCs, pooled from several time points, obtained from a donor given antiretroviral therapy, either interrupted or continuous. The sample's cell subset or site label, in plain terms: naive CD4+ CD45RA+ CD45RO- T cells. Rearrangement joined TRBV5-1 to TRBJ1-1; the D segment cannot be called with confidence. The CDR3 region has the sequence CASSLGGRNTEAFF. The DNA reads TGCGCCAGCAGCTTGGGCGGCAGAAACACTGAAGCTTTCTTT.